A single sample is the source of the 8 T cell receptor beta chains below, sequenced in a study of PD-L1 blockade in urothelial cancer. Repertoires were generated with immunoSEQ multiplex PCR, while TCRdb's copy carries only in-frame clones and drops some. This table holds roughly 110,000 clones, under 95% found once. Time point reported: peripheral blood 6 weeks after treatment start. The sample consisted of PBMCs, taken around atezolizumab (anti-PD-L1) treatment. These receptors were collected from a man in his 60s with urothelial cancer.

The rearrangement uses TRBV18 and TRBJ1-5; 8 bases match TRBD1. The trim removed 3 bases at V and 1 base at J, leaving 5 bases unmatched. The CDR3 loop spans 16 amino acids. Per the germline V gene, CDR1 is KGHSH and CDR2 is LQKENI. In DNA, the CDR3 is TGTGCCAGCTCACCCCAGGGGGCGCGGAGCAATCAGCCCCAGCATTTT. This sequence encodes CASSPQGARSNQPQHF.

This chain connects TRBV5-1 to TRBJ2-1; unclear D gene. Germline V lookup: CDR1 SGHRS, CDR2 YFSETQ. This CDR3 has 15 amino acids. Trimming removed 2 bases from V and 1 base from J, with 10 bases in between. The DNA of the CDR3 is TGCGCCAGCAGCTTTGAGTTACCATCCTACAATGAGCAGTTCTTC. Translating it yields CASSFELPSYNEQFF.

This clone was found a few times. The chain has TRBV6-1 and TRBJ1-2; 8 nucleotides align to TRBD1. There are 14 residues in the CDR3. Germline V gene data show CDR1 as MNHNS and CDR2 as SASEGT. The trim removed 4 bases at V and 2 bases at J, leaving 3 bases unmatched. The CDR3 is CASSGTGLNYGYTF. For the CDR3, the DNA is TGTGCCAGCAGTGGGACAGGGCTCAACTATGGCTACACCTTC.

V is TRBV6-6 and J is TRBJ2-7; no firm D call. Germline V gives CDR1 MNHNY, CDR2 SVGAGI (reference sequence). Trimming left V 3 bases short and J 4 bases short, with 13 bases between. The CDR3 contains 14 residues. CDR3 in amino acids: CASSYNGEEYEQYF. CDR3 nucleotides: TGTGCCAGCAGTTATAACGGAGAAGAATACGAGCAGTACTTC.

The V and J genes are TRBV6-5 and TRBJ2-1; 16 bases are a match to TRBD2. J was trimmed by 15 bases and V by 8 bases; bases with no gene match: 10. CDR1 and CDR2 (germline): MNHEY, SVGAGI. CDR3 size: 14 residues. The CDR3 DNA reads as TGTGCCAGCTATCCGGGACTAGCGGGAGGGGGGGGGTTCTTC. This translates into CASYPGLAGGGGFF.

This clone occurred once. V gene TRBV7-2 combines with J gene TRBJ1-3; tentative D call: TRBD1 (6 bases). Trimming shortened V by 5 bases and J by 4 bases, and 18 bases separated the two germline ends. Germline-derived CDR1 and CDR2 are SGHTA and FQGNSA. This CDR3 region has 16 residues. The CDR3 loop reads CASSTYRVGNGNTIYF. The DNA for the CDR3 is TGTGCCAGCAGCACATACAGGGTGGGGAACGGAAACACCATATATTTT. The variable domain in full, with the rest retrieved from reference TRBV7-2 and TRBJ1-3, is GAGVSQSPSNKVTEKGKDVELRCDPISGHTALYWYRQSLGQGLEFLIYFQGNSAPDKSGLPSDRFSAERTGGSVSTLTIQRTQQEDSAVYLCASSTYRVGNGNTIYFGEGSWLTVV.

The rearrangement uses TRBV2 and TRBJ2-3, with 9 bases that match TRBD2. Germline CDR1 and CDR2: SNHLY and FYNNEI. The V gene end was trimmed by 6 bases and the J gene end by 6 bases; junction bases not matched to a gene: 10. This CDR3 has 15 amino acids. The CDR3 protein is CASSLTSGAGDTQYF. CDR3 DNA sequence: TGTGCCAGCAGCCTGACTAGCGGCGCGGGGGATACGCAGTATTTT.

The DNA of the CDR3 is TGTGCCAGCAGCTCTAAGACAGGGGGAAGGCCAAATGAGCAGTTCTTC. This sequence encodes CASSSKTGGRPNEQFF. The chain links TRBV11-2 to TRBJ2-1; 9 positions agree with TRBD1. Germline loops: CDR1 SGHAT, CDR2 FQNNGV. V lost 4 bases to trimming and J lost 7 bases; unmatched junction nucleotides: 11. The CDR3 extends over 16 amino acids. Using reference TRBV11-2 and TRBJ2-1 for the parts outside the CDR3, the full variable domain is EAGVAQSPRYKIIEKRQSVAFWCNPISGHATLYWYQQILGQGPKLLIQFQNNGVVDDSQLPKDRFSAERLKGVDSTLKIQPAKLEDSAVYLCASSSKTGGRPNEQFFGPGTRLTVL.